The present T cell receptor beta chain was sequenced within a study of T-cell reconstitution after alpha-beta-depleted transplantation in children. Study conclusions and caveats: Recipient T cells and thymic progenitors that survived gave rise to the high TCRbeta diversity observed at day 60 in some patients. Several hundred expanded graft clones reportedly gave rise to the alpha-beta T cells present about two months after transplant. When one year had passed after transplant, most T-cell counts and diversity came from newly produced T cells.

Unique molecular identifiers were built into the TCRbeta library. Each CDR3 protein is one row after TCRdb ran MiXCR on the PCR reads. The sample lists about 110,000 distinct CDR3 sequences, 10% seen once, with 30% to 35% in the top ten. This clonotype was counted many times. Its specificity is unknown. Trimming removed 8 bases from V and 1 base from J, with 12 bases in between. The CDR3 has 15 amino acids. Germline CDR1 reads MDHEN; CDR2 reads SYDVKM. V usage is TRBV28 and J usage is TRBJ1-6, with D tentatively TRBD1 (6 bases). Specimen: PBMCs, collected before TCRalphabeta/CD19-depleted stem cell transplant. This TCR came from a boy aged 2 to 9 with acute lymphoblastic leukemia, due to receive a stem cell transplant. In DNA, the CDR3 is TGTGCCAGCGGAAGGGGGGGTTCCTATAATTCACCCCTCCACTTT. Protein sequence: CASGRGGSYNSPLHF.